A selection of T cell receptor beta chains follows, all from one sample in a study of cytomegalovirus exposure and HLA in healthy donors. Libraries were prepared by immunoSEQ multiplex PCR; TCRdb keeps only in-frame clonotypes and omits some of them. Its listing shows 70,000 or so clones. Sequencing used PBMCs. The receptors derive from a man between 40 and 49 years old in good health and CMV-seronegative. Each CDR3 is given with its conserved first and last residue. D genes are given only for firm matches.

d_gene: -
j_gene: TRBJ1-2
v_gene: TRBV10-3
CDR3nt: TGTGCCATCAGTGAGTCTTACACGGACTCTAACTATGGCTACACCTTC
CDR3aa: CAISESYTDSNYGYTF

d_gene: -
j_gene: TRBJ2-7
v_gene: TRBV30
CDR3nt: TGTGCCTACAGGGATTCCTACGAGCAGTACTTC
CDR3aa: CAYRDSYEQYF

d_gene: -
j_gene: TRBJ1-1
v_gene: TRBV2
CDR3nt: TGTGCCAGCAGTGAAGCTGGTGCAAAGAGCGGAGCTTTCTTT
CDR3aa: CASSEAGAKSGAFF

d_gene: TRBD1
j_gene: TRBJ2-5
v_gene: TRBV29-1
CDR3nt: TGCAGCGTGGGGAGACAGGGGGAGACCCAGTACTTC
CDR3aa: CSVGRQGETQYF

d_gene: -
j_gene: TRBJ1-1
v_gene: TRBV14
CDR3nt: TGTGCCAGCAGCCAAGGTCTAGGGAGTAACACTGAAGCTTTCTTT
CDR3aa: CASSQGLGSNTEAFF

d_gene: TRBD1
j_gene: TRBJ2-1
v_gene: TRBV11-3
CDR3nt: TGTGCCAGCAGCTCACGGACAGGGGGCTCCTACAATGAGCAGTTCTTC
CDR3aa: CASSSRTGGSYNEQFF

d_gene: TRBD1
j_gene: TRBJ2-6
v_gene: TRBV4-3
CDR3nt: TGCGCCAGCAGCCAAGATTTTATGGGACAGGGGTCTGGGGCCAACGTCCTGACTTTC
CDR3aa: CASSQDFMGQGSGANVLTF

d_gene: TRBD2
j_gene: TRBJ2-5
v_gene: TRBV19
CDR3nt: TGTGCCAGCCGGACTAGCGGGGGGTCCTTCTTAGAGACCCAGTACTTC
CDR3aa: CASRTSGGSFLETQYF

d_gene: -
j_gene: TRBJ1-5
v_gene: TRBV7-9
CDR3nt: TGTGCCAGCAGCTTATATGTCCTTAGCAATCAGCCCCAGCATTTT
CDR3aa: CASSLYVLSNQPQHF

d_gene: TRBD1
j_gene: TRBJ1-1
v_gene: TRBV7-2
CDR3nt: TGTGCCAGCAGCATTGACAGGGGGCATACTGAAGCTTTCTTT
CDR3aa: CASSIDRGHTEAFF

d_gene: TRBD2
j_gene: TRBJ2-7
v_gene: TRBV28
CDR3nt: TGTGCCAGCAGTATACTAGCGGGAGGATCCTACGAGCAGTACTTC
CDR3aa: CASSILAGGSYEQYF

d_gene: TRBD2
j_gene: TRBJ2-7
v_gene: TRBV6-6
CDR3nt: TGTGCCAGCAGCCGACCGGGGGGGGTAACCTACGAGCAGTACTTC
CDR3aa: CASSRPGGVTYEQYF

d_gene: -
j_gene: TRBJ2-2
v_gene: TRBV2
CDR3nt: TGTGCCATCCCTTTGGAGGTTACCGGGGAGCTGTTTTTT
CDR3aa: CAIPLEVTGELFF

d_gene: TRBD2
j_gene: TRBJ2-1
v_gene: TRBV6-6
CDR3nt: TGTGCCAGCAGTTTAGCGGGAGGGTACAATGAGCAGTTCTTC
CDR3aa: CASSLAGGYNEQFF

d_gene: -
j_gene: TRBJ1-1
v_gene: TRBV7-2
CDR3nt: TGTGCCAGCAGCTTAGATCCTGGCCGGGACACTGAAGCTTTCTTT
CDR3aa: CASSLDPGRDTEAFF

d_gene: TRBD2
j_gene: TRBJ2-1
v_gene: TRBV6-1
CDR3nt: TGTGCCAGCATTAGGACTAGCGGGAGTGTTGAGCAGTTCTTC
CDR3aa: CASIRTSGSVEQFF

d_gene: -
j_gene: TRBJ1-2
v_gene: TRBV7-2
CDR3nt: TGTGCCAGCAGCTTAGCCCCTTTCTATGGCTACACCTTC
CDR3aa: CASSLAPFYGYTF

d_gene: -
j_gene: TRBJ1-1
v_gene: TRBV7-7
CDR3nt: TGTGCCAGCAGCTTACGGGAGAACACTGAAGCTTTCTTT
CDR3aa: CASSLRENTEAFF

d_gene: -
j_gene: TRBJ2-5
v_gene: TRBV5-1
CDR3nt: TGCGCCAGCAGCCCACCTCCCGGGACCCAGTACTTC
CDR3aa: CASSPPPGTQYF

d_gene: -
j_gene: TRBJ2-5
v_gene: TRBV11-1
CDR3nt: TGTGCCAGCAGCGAAGGGGTCGAGACCCAGTACTTC
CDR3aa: CASSEGVETQYF

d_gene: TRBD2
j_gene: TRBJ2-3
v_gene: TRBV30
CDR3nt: TGTGCCTGGAGTGTAAAGCGGGAGGGCCCAGATACGCAGTATTTT
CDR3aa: CAWSVKREGPDTQYF

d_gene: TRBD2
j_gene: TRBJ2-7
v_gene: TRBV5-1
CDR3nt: TGCGCCAGCAGCGGAAATGTAGCGGGAGGCTACGAGCAGTACTTC
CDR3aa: CASSGNVAGGYEQYF

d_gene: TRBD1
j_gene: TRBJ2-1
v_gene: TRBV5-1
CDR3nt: TGCGCCAGCAGCTGGGACAGAACCTACAATGAGCAGTTCTTC
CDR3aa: CASSWDRTYNEQFF

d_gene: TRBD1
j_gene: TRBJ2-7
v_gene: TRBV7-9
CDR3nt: TGTGCCAGCAGCTTAATCAGGGGGACCGCCAGCGAGCAGTACTTC
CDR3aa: CASSLIRGTASEQYF

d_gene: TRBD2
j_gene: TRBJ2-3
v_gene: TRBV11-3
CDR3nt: TGTGCCAGCAGCTTAGAGGGAGGGCTTAGCACAGATACGCAGTATTTT
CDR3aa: CASSLEGGLSTDTQYF

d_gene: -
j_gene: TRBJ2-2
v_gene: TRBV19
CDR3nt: TGTGCCAGTAGTATGATGCAGGGGTTCGCCGGGGAGCTGTTTTTT
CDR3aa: CASSMMQGFAGELFF

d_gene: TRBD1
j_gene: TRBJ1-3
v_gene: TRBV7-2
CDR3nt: TGTGCCAGCAGCGAACAGGGGATCTCTGGAAACACCATATATTTT
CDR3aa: CASSEQGISGNTIYF

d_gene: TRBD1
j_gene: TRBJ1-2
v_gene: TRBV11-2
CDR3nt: TGTGCCAGCAGCTTAGATCCCGGGACAGCAAATAACTATGGCTACACCTTC
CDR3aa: CASSLDPGTANNYGYTF

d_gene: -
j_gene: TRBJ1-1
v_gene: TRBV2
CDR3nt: TGTGCCAGCCCTCCCCCAGGGGTAACTGAAGCTTTCTTT
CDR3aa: CASPPPGVTEAFF

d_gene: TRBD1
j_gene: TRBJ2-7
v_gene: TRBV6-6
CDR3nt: TGTGCCAGCAGTTCCTCGGGACAGGGGAGTCACGAGCAGTACTTC
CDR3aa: CASSSSGQGSHEQYF

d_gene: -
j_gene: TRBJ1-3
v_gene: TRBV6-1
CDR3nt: TGTGCCAGCAGTCCTCCTTCGGTTGCTGGAAACACCATATATTTT
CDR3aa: CASSPPSVAGNTIYF

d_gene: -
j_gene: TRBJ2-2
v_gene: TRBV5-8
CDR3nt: TGTGCCAGCAGCTTGTACCAGGCATGGGACACCGGGGAGCTGTTTTTT
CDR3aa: CASSLYQAWDTGELFF

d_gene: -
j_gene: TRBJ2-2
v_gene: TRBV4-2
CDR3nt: TGTGCCAGCAGCCGCAATACCATAGCGATTGGAACCGGGGAGCTGTTTTTT
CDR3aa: CASSRNTIAIGTGELFF

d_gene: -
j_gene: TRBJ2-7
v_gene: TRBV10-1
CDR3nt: TGCGCCAGCAGTGGGGGAGAGGGTTACGAGCAGTACTTC
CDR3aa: CASSGGEGYEQYF

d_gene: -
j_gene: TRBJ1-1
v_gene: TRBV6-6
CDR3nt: TGTGCCAGCAGTTACGGGGGGGACACTGAAGCTTTCTTT
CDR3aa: CASSYGGDTEAFF

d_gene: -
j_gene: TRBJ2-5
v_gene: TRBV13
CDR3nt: TGTGCCAGCAGCCGCAGAGGCGGTATCCAAGAGACCCAGTACTTC
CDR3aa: CASSRRGGIQETQYF

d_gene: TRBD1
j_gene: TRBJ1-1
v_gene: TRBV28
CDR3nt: TGTGCCAGCAGTCAAACACAGGGGTGGACTGAAGCTTTCTTT
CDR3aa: CASSQTQGWTEAFF

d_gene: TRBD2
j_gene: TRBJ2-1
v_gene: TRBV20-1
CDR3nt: TGCAGTACTAGCGGGAGGGATGAGCAGTTCTTC
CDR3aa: CSTSGRDEQFF

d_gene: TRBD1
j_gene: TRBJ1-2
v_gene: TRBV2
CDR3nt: TGTGCCAGCAGCGGGGACAGGGGGGTTGGCTACACCTTC
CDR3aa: CASSGDRGVGYTF

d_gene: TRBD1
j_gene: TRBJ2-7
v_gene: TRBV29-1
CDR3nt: TGCAGCGTCAACCCCCAACAGGGGGGCGAGCAGTACTTC
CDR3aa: CSVNPQQGGEQYF

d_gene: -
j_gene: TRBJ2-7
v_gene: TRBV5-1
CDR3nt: TGCGCCAGCAGCTTGGAGGGCAGGGGTACGTATGAGCAGTACTTC
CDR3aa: CASSLEGRGTYEQYF

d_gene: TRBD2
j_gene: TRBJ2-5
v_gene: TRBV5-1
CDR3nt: TGCGCCAGCAGTCGGGGACTAGCGGGGGAGTTCCAAGAGACCCAGTACTTC
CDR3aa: CASSRGLAGEFQETQYF

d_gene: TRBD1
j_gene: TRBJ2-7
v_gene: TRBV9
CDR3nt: TGTGCCAGCAGCGTAGCTGGGACAGGAGCCTACGAGCAGTACTTC
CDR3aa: CASSVAGTGAYEQYF

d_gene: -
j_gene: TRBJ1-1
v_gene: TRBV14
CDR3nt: TGTGCCAGCAGCCAAGATTGGGGTAAGGTGGCGGGAGCGGTCACTGAAGCTTTCTTT
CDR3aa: CASSQDWGKVAGAVTEAFF

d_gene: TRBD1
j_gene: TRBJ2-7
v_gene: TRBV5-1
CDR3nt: TGCGCCAGCAGACAGGGGGGAAGGAACTACGAGCAGTACTTC
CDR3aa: CASRQGGRNYEQYF

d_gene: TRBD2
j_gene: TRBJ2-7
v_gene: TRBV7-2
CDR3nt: TGTGCCAGCAGCCCCTCATGGGGGAGGGCCTCCTACGAGCAGTACTTC
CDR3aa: CASSPSWGRASYEQYF

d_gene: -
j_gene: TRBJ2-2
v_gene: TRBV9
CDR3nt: TGTGCCAGCAGCGTAGGTTTTACAGCGAACACCGGGGAGCTGTTTTTT
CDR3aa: CASSVGFTANTGELFF

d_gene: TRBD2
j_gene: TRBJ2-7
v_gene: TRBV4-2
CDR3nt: TGTGCCAGCAGCCAAGATCTAGCGGAGAGCTCCTACGAGCAGTACTTC
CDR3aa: CASSQDLAESSYEQYF

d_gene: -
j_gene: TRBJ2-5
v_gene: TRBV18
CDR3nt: TGTGCCAGCTCACTACAGAAGTACCAAGAGACCCAGTACTTC
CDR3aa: CASSLQKYQETQYF

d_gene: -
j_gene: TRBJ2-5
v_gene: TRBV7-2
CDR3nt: TGTGCCAGCAGTTTGAACAGGCAAGAGACCCAGTACTTC
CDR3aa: CASSLNRQETQYF

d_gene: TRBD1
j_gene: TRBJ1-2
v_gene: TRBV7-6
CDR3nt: TGTGCCAGCAGCTCAACAGGGGGCTCAAGGGGCTACACCTTC
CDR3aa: CASSSTGGSRGYTF

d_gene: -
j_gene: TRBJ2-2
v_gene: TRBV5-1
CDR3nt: TGCGCCAGCAGCTTGGGGACTATGGGGAGAACCGGGGAGCTGTTTTTT
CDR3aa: CASSLGTMGRTGELFF

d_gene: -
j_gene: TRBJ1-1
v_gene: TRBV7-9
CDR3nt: TGTGCCAGCAGCCCCACAGAAGCCACTGAAGCTTTCTTT
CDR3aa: CASSPTEATEAFF

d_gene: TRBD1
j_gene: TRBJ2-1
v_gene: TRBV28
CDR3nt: TGTGCCAGCAGTTTTTTATTTGGGACAGGGAGGAATGAGCAGTTCTTC
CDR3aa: CASSFLFGTGRNEQFF

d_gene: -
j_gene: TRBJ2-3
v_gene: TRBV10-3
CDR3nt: TGTGCCATCAGTGGGAAGGCTAGCGGCACAGATACGCAGTATTTT
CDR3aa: CAISGKASGTDTQYF